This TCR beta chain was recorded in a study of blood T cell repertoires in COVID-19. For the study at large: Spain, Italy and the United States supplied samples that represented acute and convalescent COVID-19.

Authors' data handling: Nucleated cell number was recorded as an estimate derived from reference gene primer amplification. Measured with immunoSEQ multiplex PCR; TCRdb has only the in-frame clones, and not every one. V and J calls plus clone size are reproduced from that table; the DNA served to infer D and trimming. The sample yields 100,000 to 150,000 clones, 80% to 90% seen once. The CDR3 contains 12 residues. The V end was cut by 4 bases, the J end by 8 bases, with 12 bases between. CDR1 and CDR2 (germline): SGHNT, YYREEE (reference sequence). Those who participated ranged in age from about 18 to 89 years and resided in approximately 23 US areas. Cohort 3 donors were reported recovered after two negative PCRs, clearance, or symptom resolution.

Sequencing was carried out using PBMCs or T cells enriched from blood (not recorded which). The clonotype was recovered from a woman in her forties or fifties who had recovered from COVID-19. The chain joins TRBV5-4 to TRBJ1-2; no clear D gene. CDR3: CASSIDIRGYTF. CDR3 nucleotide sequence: TGTGCCAGCAGCATCGACATTAGGGGCTACACCTTC.